This paragraph covers one TCR beta chain sequence. The antigen remains undetermined. A second roughly 7 to 12 cycle PCR used barcoded and J-beta primers. Samples each returned at least 2.5 million CDR3-containing paired-end reads. TCRdb passed the 5' RACE reads through MiXCR, listing each CDR3 protein once. The data hold roughly 570,000 distinct CDR3 sequences, with 27% observed a single time. The data belong to a study of blood T cells in healthy people across ages. Study results and limitations: Measured against age, TCR beta diversity per million T cells decreased in a roughly linear manner.

This TCR came from an older woman in good health. The source material was blood.

The CDR3 protein is CSARLRQISSYNEQFF. The DNA of the CDR3 is TGCAGTGCTAGGCTGCGACAGATAAGCTCCTACAATGAGCAGTTCTTC. The rearrangement links TRBV20-1 to TRBJ2-1; D may be TRBD1 (5 bases). V was pared by 3 bases and J by 0 bases, with 15 bases between. Germline V CDR1 and CDR2: DFQATT, SNEGSKA (reference sequence). The CDR3 spans 16 residues.